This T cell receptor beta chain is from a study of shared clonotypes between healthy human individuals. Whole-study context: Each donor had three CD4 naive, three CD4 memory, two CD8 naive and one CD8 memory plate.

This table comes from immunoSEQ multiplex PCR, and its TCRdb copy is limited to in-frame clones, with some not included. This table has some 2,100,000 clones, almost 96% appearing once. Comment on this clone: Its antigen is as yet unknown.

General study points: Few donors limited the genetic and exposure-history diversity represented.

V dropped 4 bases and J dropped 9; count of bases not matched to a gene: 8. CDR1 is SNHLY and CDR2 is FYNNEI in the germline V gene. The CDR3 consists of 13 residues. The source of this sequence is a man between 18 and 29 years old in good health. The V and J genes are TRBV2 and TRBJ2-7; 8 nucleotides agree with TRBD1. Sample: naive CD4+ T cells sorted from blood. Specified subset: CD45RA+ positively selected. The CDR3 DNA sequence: TGTGCCAGCAGTGGGGACCAGGGGGCAAGGCAGTACTTC. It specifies CASSGDQGARQYF.